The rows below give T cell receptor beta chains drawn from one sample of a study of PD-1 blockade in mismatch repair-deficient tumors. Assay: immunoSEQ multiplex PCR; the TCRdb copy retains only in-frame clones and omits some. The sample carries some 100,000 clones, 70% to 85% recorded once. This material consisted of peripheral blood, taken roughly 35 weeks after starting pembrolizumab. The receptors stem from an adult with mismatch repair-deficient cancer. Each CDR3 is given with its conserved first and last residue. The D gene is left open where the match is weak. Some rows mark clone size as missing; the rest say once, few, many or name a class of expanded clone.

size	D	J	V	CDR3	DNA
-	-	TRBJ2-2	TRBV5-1	CASSLPGVGHGELFF	TGCGCCAGCAGCTTGCCAGGGGTAGGGCACGGGGAGCTGTTTTTT
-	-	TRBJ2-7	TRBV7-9	CASSPLGQTGEQYF	TGTGCCAGCAGCCCCCTCGGACAAACGGGGGAGCAGTACTTC
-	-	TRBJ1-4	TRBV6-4	CASSDAGATNEKLFF	TGTGCCAGCAGTGACGCGGGGGCAACTAATGAAAAACTGTTTTTT
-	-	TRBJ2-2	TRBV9	CASSVGQRASRNTGELFF	TGTGCCAGCAGCGTAGGACAAAGGGCTTCTAGGAACACCGGGGAGCTGTTTTTT
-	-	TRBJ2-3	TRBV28	CASGVTDTQYF	TGTGCCAGCGGGGTAACAGATACGCAGTATTTT
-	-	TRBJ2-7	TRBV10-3	CATRTVTYEQYF	TGTGCCACCCGGACTGTGACCTACGAGCAGTACTTC
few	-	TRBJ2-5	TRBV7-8	CASTPTQRAEETQYF	TGTGCCAGCACCCCCACCCAGCGGGCAGAAGAGACCCAGTACTTC
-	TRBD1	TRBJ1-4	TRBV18	CASSPTGNNEKLFF	TGTGCCAGCTCACCGACAGGGAACAATGAAAAACTGTTTTTT
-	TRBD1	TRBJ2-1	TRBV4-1	CASSQGWDRVSDWQFF	TGCGCCAGCAGCCAAGGGTGGGACAGGGTTTCGGATTGGCAGTTCTTC
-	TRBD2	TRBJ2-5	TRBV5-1	CASSPAGEETQYF	TGCGCCAGCAGCCCGGCGGGAGAGGAGACCCAGTACTTC
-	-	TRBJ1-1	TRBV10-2	CASSESGPAAEAFF	TGCGCCAGCAGTGAGTCGGGGCCGGCGGCTGAAGCTTTCTTT
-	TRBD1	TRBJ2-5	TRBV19	CASSIVGTGGQETQYF	TGTGCCAGTAGTATAGTTGGGACAGGGGGTCAAGAGACCCAGTACTTC
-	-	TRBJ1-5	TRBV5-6	CASSLVGDQPQHF	TGTGCCAGCAGCTTGGTTGGGGATCAGCCCCAGCATTTT
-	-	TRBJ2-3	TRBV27	CASSLWPQGSDTQYF	TGTGCCAGCAGTTTATGGCCGCAAGGAAGTGATACGCAGTATTTT
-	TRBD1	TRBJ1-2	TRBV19	CASSIMIGDRIPTKNYGYTF	TGTGCCAGTAGTATCATGATCGGGGACAGAATTCCAACTAAGAACTATGGCTACACCTTC
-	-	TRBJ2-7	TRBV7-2	CASSLGTGNYEQYF	TGTGCCAGCAGCTTAGGAACGGGGAACTACGAGCAGTACTTC
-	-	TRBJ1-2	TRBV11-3	CASSSHRTYGSYTF	TGTGCCAGCAGCTCACATCGGACCTATGGGAGCTACACCTTC
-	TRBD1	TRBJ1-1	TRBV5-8	CASSQGQGAFRTEAFF	TGTGCCAGCAGCCAAGGACAGGGGGCGTTTCGGACTGAAGCTTTCTTT
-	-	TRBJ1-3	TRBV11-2	CASSSRERIMGHSGNTIYF	TGTGCCAGCAGCTCCCGGGAACGCATTATGGGCCACTCTGGAAACACCATATATTTT
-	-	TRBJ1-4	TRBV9	CASSFGGLLNEKLFF	TGTGCCAGCAGCTTTGGGGGGCTACTTAATGAAAAACTGTTTTTT
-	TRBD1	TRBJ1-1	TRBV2	CASSEGQGRGTEAFF	TGTGCCAGCAGTGAGGGACAGGGGCGAGGGACTGAAGCTTTCTTT
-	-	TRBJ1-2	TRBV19	CASRTGFTLIGGYTF	TGTGCCAGTAGGACAGGTTTTACCTTAATCGGAGGCTACACCTTC
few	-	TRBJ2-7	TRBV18	CASSPRGVEQYF	TGTGCCAGCTCCCCTAGGGGGGTCGAGCAGTACTTC
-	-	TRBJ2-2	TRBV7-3	CASRKGGPNTGELFF	TGTGCCAGCAGGAAGGGGGGCCCGAACACCGGGGAGCTGTTTTTT
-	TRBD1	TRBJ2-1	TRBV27	CASSTGGAFNEQFF	TGTGCCAGTTCGACAGGGGGCGCGTTTAATGAGCAGTTCTTC
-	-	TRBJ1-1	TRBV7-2	CASSQRGTSGTEAFF	TGTGCCAGCAGCCAAAGGGGAACATCGGGCACTGAAGCTTTCTTT
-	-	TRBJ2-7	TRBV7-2	CASSLEGSGYYEQYF	TGTGCCAGCAGCTTAGAAGGGTCGGGGTACTACGAGCAGTACTTC
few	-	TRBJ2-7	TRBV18	CASSPQHDYEQYF	TGTGCCAGCTCACCACAACACGATTACGAGCAGTACTTC
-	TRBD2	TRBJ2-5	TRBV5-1	CASSLGSGEETQYF	TGCGCCAGCAGCTTGGGTAGCGGGGAAGAGACCCAGTACTTC
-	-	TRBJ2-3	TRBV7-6	CASSLLAGVTADTQYF	TGTGCCAGCAGCTTATTGGCAGGAGTTACCGCAGATACGCAGTATTTT
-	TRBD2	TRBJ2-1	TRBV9	CASSATGSGSKNEQFF	TGTGCCAGCAGCGCGACAGGAAGCGGGAGTAAAAATGAGCAGTTCTTC
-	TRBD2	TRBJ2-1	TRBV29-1	CSAVTVLAASYNEQFF	TGCAGCGCGGTCACGGTGCTAGCGGCCTCCTACAATGAGCAGTTCTTC
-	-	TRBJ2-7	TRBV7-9	CASSSPRGSSYEQYF	TGTGCCAGCAGCTCCCCCAGGGGCAGCTCCTACGAGCAGTACTTC
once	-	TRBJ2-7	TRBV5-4	CASSLVGGLSYEQYF	TGTGCCAGCAGCTTGGTTGGGGGTCTCTCCTACGAGCAGTACTTC
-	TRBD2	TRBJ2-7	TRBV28	CASSLGLAGGSSYEQYF	TGTGCCAGCAGTTTAGGGCTAGCGGGAGGGAGCTCCTACGAGCAGTACTTC
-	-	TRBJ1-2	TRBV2	CASSESGRAREGGYTF	TGTGCCAGCAGTGAATCTGGTAGGGCCCGAGAGGGGGGCTACACCTTC
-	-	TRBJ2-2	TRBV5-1	CASSLDPSGTGELFF	TGCGCCAGCAGCTTGGACCCCTCGGGCACCGGGGAGCTGTTTTTT
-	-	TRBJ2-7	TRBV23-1	CASRDPAISGLGYEQYF	TGCGCCAGCAGGGACCCCGCTATTTCGGGGTTGGGGTACGAGCAGTACTTC
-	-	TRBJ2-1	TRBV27	CASSSGGTEVATDEQFF	TGTGCCAGCAGTTCAGGAGGGACGGAGGTTGCTACGGATGAGCAGTTCTTC
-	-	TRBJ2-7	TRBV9	CASSVDPFGFYEQYF	TGTGCCAGCAGCGTAGACCCCTTCGGCTTCTACGAGCAGTACTTC
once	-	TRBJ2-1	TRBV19	CASRGTPISYNEQFF	TGTGCCAGTCGAGGGACACCGATATCCTACAATGAGCAGTTCTTC
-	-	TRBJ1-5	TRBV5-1	CASSLLGDLNQPQHF	TGCGCCAGCAGTCTACTGGGGGATCTCAATCAGCCCCAGCATTTT
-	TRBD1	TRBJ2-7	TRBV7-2	CATSGGTGVYEQYF	TGTGCCACTTCTGGGGGGACAGGGGTGTACGAGCAGTACTTC
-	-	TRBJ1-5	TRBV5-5	CASSFGGNQPQHF	TGTGCCAGCAGCTTCGGGGGCAATCAGCCCCAGCATTTT
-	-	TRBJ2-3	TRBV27	CASGRADTQYF	TGTGCCAGCGGCAGGGCCGATACGCAGTATTTT
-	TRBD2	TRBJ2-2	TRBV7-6	CASSRTSGTGELFF	TGTGCCAGCAGCCGGACTAGCGGTACCGGGGAGCTGTTTTTT
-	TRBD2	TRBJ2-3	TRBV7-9	CASSLAAGGPTDTQYF	TGTGCCAGCAGCTTAGCAGCGGGAGGACCTACAGATACGCAGTATTTT
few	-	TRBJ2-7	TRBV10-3	CAISETSLSYEQYF	TGTGCCATCAGTGAGACTAGCCTTTCCTACGAGCAGTACTTC
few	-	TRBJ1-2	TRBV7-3	CASSPTGGRDGYTF	TGTGCCAGCAGCCCCACCGGGGGGAGAGATGGCTACACCTTC
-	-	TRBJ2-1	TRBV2	CASSEVGTRNDEQFF	TGTGCCAGCAGTGAAGTAGGGACAAGGAACGATGAGCAGTTCTTC
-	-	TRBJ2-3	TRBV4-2	CASSQDWNQRAGPSDTQYF	TGTGCCAGCAGCCAAGATTGGAATCAGCGGGCGGGGCCGTCAGATACGCAGTATTTT
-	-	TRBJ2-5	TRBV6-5	CASSYWGTQYF	TGTGCCAGCAGTTACTGGGGAACTCAGTACTTC
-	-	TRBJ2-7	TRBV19	CASSIQRTVRYEQYF	TGTGCCAGTAGTATTCAAAGGACCGTCCGATACGAGCAGTACTTC